This T cell receptor beta chain was obtained from a study of PD-L1 blockade in urothelial cancer. Study-level information: Most patients, about 85% of the roughly 29, were males with bladder-origin cancer.

Profiled with immunoSEQ multiplex PCR; TCRdb holds only in-frame clones, not every one. The repertoire holds about 130,000 clones, with more than 70% as singletons. Time point meaning: peripheral blood 6 weeks after treatment start. Urothelial carcinoma affected the patients, and it was locally advanced or metastatic. Each patient contributed between 1 and 8 total time points of blood mononuclear cells, pretreatment and during treatment. The receptor comes from a man between 45 and 60 years old with urothelial cancer. Sequencing used PBMCs, obtained around atezolizumab (anti-PD-L1) treatment.

CDR3 DNA: TGTGCCAGCAGTGAATGGGGACAGAGGTACGAGCAGTACTTC. Its protein is CASSEWGQRYEQYF. The rearrangement uses TRBV6-1 and TRBJ2-7, with 7 nucleotides matching TRBD1. Trimming cost V 2 bases and J 4 bases; bases outside gene matches: 5. The germline gives CDR1 MNHNS, CDR2 SASEGT. The CDR3 is made up of 14 amino acids.